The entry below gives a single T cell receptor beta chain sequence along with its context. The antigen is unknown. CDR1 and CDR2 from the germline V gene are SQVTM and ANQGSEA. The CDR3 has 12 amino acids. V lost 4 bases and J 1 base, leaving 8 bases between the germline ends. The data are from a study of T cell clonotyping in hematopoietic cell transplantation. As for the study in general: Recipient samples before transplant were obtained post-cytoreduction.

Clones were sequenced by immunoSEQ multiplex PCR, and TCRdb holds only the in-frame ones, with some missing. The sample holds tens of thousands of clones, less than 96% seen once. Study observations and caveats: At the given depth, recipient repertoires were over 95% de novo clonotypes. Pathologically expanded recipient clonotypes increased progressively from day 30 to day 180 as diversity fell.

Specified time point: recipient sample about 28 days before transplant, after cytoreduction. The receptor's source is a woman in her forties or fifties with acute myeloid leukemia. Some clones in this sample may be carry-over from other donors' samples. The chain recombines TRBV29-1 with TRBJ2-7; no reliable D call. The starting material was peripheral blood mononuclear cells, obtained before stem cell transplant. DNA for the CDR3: TGCAGCGTTGCTGAGACTTCCTACGAGCAGTACTTC. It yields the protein CSVAETSYEQYF.